This T cell receptor beta chain was sequenced in a study of blood T cell repertoires in COVID-19. Generated by immunoSEQ multiplex PCR, the TCRdb table keeps only in-frame clones and is missing some. Seen here are about 240,000 clones, around 86% observed once, and the top ten hold 6% to 9%. CDR1 and CDR2 (germline): MNHEY, SMNVEV (reference sequence). The CDR3 is made up of 15 amino acids. Germline trimming cut 6 bases from V and 5 bases from J; bases unmatched to any gene: 8. The receptor's source is a woman aged 70 to 79 with active or convalescent COVID-19. Sample: peripheral blood. V gene TRBV27 combines with J gene TRBJ2-1, with 9 bases identical to TRBD1. CDR3 bases: TGTGCCAGCAGACCCGGGACAGGGACTAACAATGAGCAGTTCTTC. This gives the protein CASRPGTGTNNEQFF.